This paragraph covers one T cell receptor beta chain sequence. RNA transcripts gave rise to amplified TCR beta CDR3 regions. Carried out on the TCR CDR3, a first-round RT-PCR used the HTBI primer set. TCRdb re-derived calls from the multiplex PCR reads in MiXCR, one entry per CDR3 protein. This sample yields a few hundred thousand distinct CDR3 sequences, of which about a fifth are seen a single time; 35% to 50% belongs to the top ten. The data derive from a study of T cells in Graves' hyperthyroidism and ophthalmopathy. Material: blood. This clonotype was obtained from a man in his late teens or twenties with Graves' ophthalmopathy.

CDR3 protein: CSAPTGEGSYGYTF. CDR3 coding DNA: TGCAGTGCTCCCACCGGAGAGGGGTCCTATGGCTACACCTTC. The chain couples TRBV20-1 to TRBJ1-2; D perhaps matches TRBD1 (5 bases). This CDR3 has 14 amino acids. Trimming removed 5 bases at V and 4 bases at J, with 17 bases between. Germline V gene sequence: CDR1 DFQATT, CDR2 SNEGSKA (reference sequence).